This T cell receptor beta chain was documented in a study of T cell responses to AZD1222 COVID-19 vaccine. Study-wide results and caveats: There were repertoire samples only from the period after the peak T cell response.

This table comes from immunoSEQ multiplex PCR, and its TCRdb copy is limited to in-frame clones, with some not included. The sample yields roughly 80,000 clones, more than 85% seen once. As for this clone: The antigen remains undetermined.

There are 11 residues in the CDR3. Germline assignment: CDR1 DFQATT and CDR2 SNEGSKA (reference sequence). With 7 bases removed from V and 8 bases from J, the gap between germline ends came to 12 bases. The V gene is TRBV20-1, the J gene TRBJ2-1; D gene unclear. This specimen was peripheral blood, taken 28 days after the second AZD1222 dose. This receptor was identified in an adult who received the AZD1222 COVID-19 vaccine. DNA of the CDR3: TGCAGTGTGGGTAGGGTCGATGAGCAGTTCTTC. Translating gives CSVGRVDEQFF.